This TCR beta chain was captured in a study of T cells after yellow fever vaccination. Study-wide background: Low-cell-number fractions underwent preparation using SMART-Seq v4 Ultra Low Input. Study-wide results and caveats: Once the booster was given, most primary-vaccination clones reappeared, at just over 95% for CD4 and 88% for CD8.

The CDR3 has 17 amino acids. Per the germline V gene, CDR1 is SGDLS and CDR2 is YYNGEE. The ends were cut back, 3 bases at V and 5 bases at J, with 23 bases in the middle. TCR cDNA was made by 5'RACE template switching, adding a universal primer site and UMIs. Using its own MiXCR run on the 5' RACE reads, TCRdb lists one record per CDR3 protein. The sample lists hundreds of thousands of distinct CDR3 sequences, roughly 13% occurring once. Turning to this clonotype: The antigen is undetermined.

The sequence came from a young man who received the YFV17D yellow fever vaccine. Sample: PBMCs, taken on the day of the yellow fever booster vaccination. The rearrangement uses TRBV9 and TRBJ2-5, with D unresolved. The CDR3 here is CASSAERSSGIGETQYF. The CDR3, as DNA: TGTGCCAGCAGCGCAGAGAGGTCTAGTGGGATAGGTGAGACCCAGTACTTC. Full variable domain (missing parts from reference TRBV9 and TRBJ2-5): DSGVTQTPKHLITATGQRVTLRCSPRSGDLSVYWYQQSLDQGLQFLIQYYNGEERAKGNILERFSAQQFPDLHSELNLSSLELGDSALYFCASSAERSSGIGETQYFGPGTRLLVL.